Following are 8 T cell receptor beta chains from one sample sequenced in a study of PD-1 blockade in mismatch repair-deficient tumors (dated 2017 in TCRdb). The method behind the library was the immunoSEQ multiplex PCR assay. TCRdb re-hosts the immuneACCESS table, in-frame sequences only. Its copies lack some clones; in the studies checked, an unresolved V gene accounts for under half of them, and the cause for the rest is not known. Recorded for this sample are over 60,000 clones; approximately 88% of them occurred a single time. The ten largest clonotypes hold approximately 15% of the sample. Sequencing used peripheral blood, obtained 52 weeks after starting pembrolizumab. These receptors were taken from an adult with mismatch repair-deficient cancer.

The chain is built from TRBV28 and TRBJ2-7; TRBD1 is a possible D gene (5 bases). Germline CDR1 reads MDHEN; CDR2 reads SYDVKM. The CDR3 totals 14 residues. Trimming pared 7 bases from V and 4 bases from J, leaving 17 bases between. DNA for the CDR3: TGTGCCAGCATTGGGCGACAGAACGTGTACGAGCAGTACTTC. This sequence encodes CASIGRQNVYEQYF.

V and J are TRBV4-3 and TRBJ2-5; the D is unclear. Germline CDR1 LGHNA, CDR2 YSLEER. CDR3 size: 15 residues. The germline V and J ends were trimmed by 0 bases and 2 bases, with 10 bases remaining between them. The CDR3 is CASSQDTGQQETQYF. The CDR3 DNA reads TGCGCCAGCAGCCAAGACACTGGGCAACAAGAGACCCAGTACTTC.

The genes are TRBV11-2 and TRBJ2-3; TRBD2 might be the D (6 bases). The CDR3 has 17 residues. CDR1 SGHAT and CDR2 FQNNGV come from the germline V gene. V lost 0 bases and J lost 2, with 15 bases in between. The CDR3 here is CASSLDSERVYTDTQYF. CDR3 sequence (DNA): TGTGCCAGCAGCTTAGATTCTGAGCGGGTCTACACAGATACGCAGTATTTT.

CDR3 residues: CASSITLTSGSYNEQFF. The DNA for the CDR3 is TGTGCCAGTAGTATAACACTGACTAGCGGATCCTACAATGAGCAGTTCTTC. The chain carries TRBV19 and TRBJ2-1; 9 nucleotides match TRBD2. The CDR3 spans 17 residues. With 2 bases clipped from V and 1 base from J, the junction kept 6 bases outside the gene matches. Germline CDR1 reads LNHDA; CDR2 reads SQIVND (reference sequence).

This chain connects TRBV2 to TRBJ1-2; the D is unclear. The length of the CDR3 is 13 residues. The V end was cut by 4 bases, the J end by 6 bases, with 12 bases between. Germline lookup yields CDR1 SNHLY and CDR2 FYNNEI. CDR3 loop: CASSGVGFHGYTF. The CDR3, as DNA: TGTGCCAGCAGTGGGGTAGGGTTCCATGGCTACACCTTC. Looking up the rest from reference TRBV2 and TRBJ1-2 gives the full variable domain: EPEVTQTPSHQVTQMGQEVILRCVPISNHLYFYWYRQILGQKVEFLVSFYNNEISEKSEIFDDQFSVERPDGSNFTLKIRSTKLEDSAMYFCASSGVGFHGYTFGSGTRLTVV.

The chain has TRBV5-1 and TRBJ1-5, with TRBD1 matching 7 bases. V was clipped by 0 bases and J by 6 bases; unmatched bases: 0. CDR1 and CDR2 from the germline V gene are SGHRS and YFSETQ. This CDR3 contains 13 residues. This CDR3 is CASSLGQGQPQHF. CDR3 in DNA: TGCGCCAGCAGCTTGGGACAGGGTCAGCCCCAGCATTTT.

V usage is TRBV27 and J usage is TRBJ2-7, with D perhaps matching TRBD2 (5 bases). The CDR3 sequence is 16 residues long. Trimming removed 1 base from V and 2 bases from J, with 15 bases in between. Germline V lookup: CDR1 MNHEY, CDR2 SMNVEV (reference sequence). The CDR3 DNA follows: TGTGCCAGCAGTTTATTTGCTGGGAGAGCCGCCTACGAGCAGTACTTC. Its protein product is CASSLFAGRAAYEQYF.

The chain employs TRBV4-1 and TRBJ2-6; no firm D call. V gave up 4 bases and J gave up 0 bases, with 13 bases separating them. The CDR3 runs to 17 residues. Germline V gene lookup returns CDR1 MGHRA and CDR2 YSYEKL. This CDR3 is CASSPRMLSSGANVLTF. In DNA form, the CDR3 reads TGCGCCAGCAGCCCCCGGATGCTGTCCTCTGGGGCCAACGTCCTGACTTTC.